This TCR beta chain appears in the sequencing data of a study (dated by TCRdb to 2012 to 2014). Points on this clonotype: This receptor's antigen is unknown. The sample holds no much larger clone one base away, and base qualities are not on file.

The data were produced on an Illumina Genome Analyzer IIx. TCRdb applied fastp at Q25 and MiXCR to the public reads, then kept only in-frame beta chains. All rows with the same CDR3 protein become a single entry with the most common DNA and genes. The sample has about 15,000 distinct CDR3 sequences on record, 30% to 40% of them singletons. The ten largest clonotypes hold roughly 15% of the sample. Looking up the germline V gene yields CDR1 KGHSH and CDR2 LQKENI. At the junction V is shortened by 4 bases and J by 3 bases, with 10 bases in between. Including cysteine and phenylalanine, the CDR3 has 13 amino acids. Only the CDR3 DNA is retained, 39 bases long and in frame from the first base.

Recombination linked TRBV18 to TRBJ2-7, with an unclear D gene assignment. The sequenced sample was blood. The source is a human donor. CDR3 sequence: CASSLQALYEQYF. The sequenced DNA is TGTGCCAGCTCACTTCAGGCACTCTACGAGCAGTACTTC.